This TCR beta chain was profiled in a study of T-cell memory formation after mild COVID-19. This clonotype was seen a handful of times. TCRdb itself ran the 5' RACE reads through MiXCR, one entry per CDR3 protein. The repertoire holds under 300,000 distinct CDR3 sequences, with over 7% as singletons. The clonotype originates from a man aged 18 to 35 who had mild COVID-19 (a few samples of this study predate the infection). Cell type and time point are not known. Input material: PBMCs or a T cell subset sorted from them (not recorded which).

In DNA, the CDR3 is TGTGCCAGCAGCCCTCACCGAAATCAGCCCCAGCATTTT. Protein: CASSPHRNQPQHF. The rearrangement joins TRBV6-5 to TRBJ1-5; D ambiguous. Trimming shortened V by 6 bases and J by 4 bases, and 10 bases separated the two germline ends. The CDR3 loop spans 13 amino acids. The V gene's germline CDR1 is MNHEY and CDR2 SVGAGI.